This T cell receptor (beta chain) was obtained from a study of T cell responses to AZD1222 COVID-19 vaccine. The study's findings and limits: Nearly half of the spike-specific TCRs reportedly recognize variant regions that carry no mutations. CD4 TCRs covered the whole spike, strongest at regions 160-218 and 743-854. Females outnumbered males among donors, who were mostly white British; clonal diversity was possibly underestimated.

The CDR3 consists of 13 residues. Looked up from germline, CDR1 is SGHRS and CDR2 is YFSETQ. V shed 1 base and J shed 2 bases, with 7 bases lying between them. The assay was immunoSEQ multiplex PCR, and TCRdb's table has in-frame clones only and misses some. The data contain approximately 160,000 clones, 90% of them seen just once; the ten biggest clones take up about 3%. This clone has just one count. Its target is not known. This receptor was obtained from an adult in good health. Source: peripheral blood, taken on day 0 of AZD1222 vaccination. The V and J genes are TRBV5-1 and TRBJ2-7; no clear D. The CDR3 DNA reads as TGCGCCAGCAGCTTGAGTGGGGCCTACGAGCAGTACTTC. It translates to CASSLSGAYEQYF.